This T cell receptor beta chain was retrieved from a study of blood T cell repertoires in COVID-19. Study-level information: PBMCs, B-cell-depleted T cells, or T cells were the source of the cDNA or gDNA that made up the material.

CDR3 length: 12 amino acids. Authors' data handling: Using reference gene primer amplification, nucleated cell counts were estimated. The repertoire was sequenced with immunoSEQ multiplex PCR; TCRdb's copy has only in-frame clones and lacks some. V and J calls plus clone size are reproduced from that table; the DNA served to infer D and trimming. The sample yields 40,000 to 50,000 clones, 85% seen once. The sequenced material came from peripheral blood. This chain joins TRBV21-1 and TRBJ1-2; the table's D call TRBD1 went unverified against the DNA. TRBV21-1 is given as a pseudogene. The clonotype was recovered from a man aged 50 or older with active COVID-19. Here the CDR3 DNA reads TGTGCCAGCAGGGGACAGGGGGCCGGCTACACCTTC. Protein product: CASRGQGAGYTF.